The 22 T cell receptor beta chains listed next were all sequenced from one sample in a study of graft-versus-host responses after intestinal transplantation. The protocol was immunoSEQ multiplex PCR, while the TCRdb copy is restricted to in-frame clones and leaves out a portion. The sample contains roughly 93,000 clones, approximately 92% of which appear only once. These receptors are not linked to any known antigen. The sample in question was unstimulated CD8+ T cells sorted from spleen or lymph node cells, obtained before intestinal transplant. The receptors originated from a human donor who received an intestinal transplant.

This chain joins TRBV7-9 and TRBJ2-2; 8 bases line up with TRBD2. The CDR3 consists of 15 residues. Looked up from germline, CDR1 is SEHNR and CDR2 is FQNEAQ (reference sequence). The V and J ends lost 7 bases and 6 bases, in that order; junction bases with no gene match: 10. The CDR3 protein is CASTIGGLVSGELFF. The DNA of the CDR3 is TGTGCCAGCACCATAGGGGGACTAGTTTCCGGGGAGCTGTTTTTT. The full variable domain, in which reference TRBV7-9 and TRBJ2-2 provide the parts outside the CDR3, is DTGVSQNPRHKITKRGQNVTFRCDPISEHNRLYWYRQTLGQGPEFLTYFQNEAQLEKSRLLSDRFSAERPKGSFSTLEIQRTEQGDSAMYLCASTIGGLVSGELFFGEGSRLTVL.

The J gene is TRBJ1-6, the V gene TRBV6-7; D remains unclear. TRBV6-7 falls under the ORF class, with uncertain function. The V end was cut by 3 bases, the J end by 5 bases, with 20 bases between. The CDR3 has 18 residues. The CDR3 spells CASSYRLSDCRNNSPLHF. CDR3 DNA: TGTGCCAGCAGTTATCGGTTGTCAGACTGCCGGAATAATTCACCCCTCCACTTT.

The V call is TRBV6-5, the J call TRBJ2-3, with TRBD1 matching over 9 bases. V was clipped by 4 bases and J by 1 base; unmatched bases: 3. The CDR3 is 15 residues long. Germline V gene lookup returns CDR1 MNHEY and CDR2 SVGAGI. CDR3 region: CASSFTGGGTDTQYF. Here the CDR3 DNA reads TGTGCCAGCAGTTTTACAGGGGGCGGCACAGATACGCAGTATTTT.

The chain couples TRBV15 to TRBJ2-7, with 9 bases lining up with TRBD1. The germline gives CDR1 LNHNV, CDR2 YYDKDF (reference sequence). V gave up 5 bases and J gave up 4 bases; unmatched junction bases: 6. The CDR3 runs to 14 residues. CDR3 sequence: CATSERQGGYEQYF. DNA for the CDR3: TGTGCCACCAGCGAAAGACAGGGGGGATACGAGCAGTACTTC.

This clone was observed a single time. The chain joins TRBV6-5 to TRBJ2-1, with D maybe TRBD2 (5 bases). Germline lookup yields CDR1 MNHEY and CDR2 SVGAGI. V was clipped by 4 bases and J by 5 bases, with 15 bases between them. The CDR3 has 15 residues. CDR3 in amino acids: CASSSIAFRNNEQFF. CDR3 DNA: TGTGCCAGCAGTTCTATAGCGTTCCGGAACAATGAGCAGTTCTTC.

This chain connects TRBV4-1 to TRBJ2-1; TRBD2 might be the D (7 bases). Germline CDR1 is MGHRA and CDR2 is YSYEKL. The V end lost 1 base, the J end lost 4 bases, and 11 bases lay between the germline ends. The CDR3 length is 15 residues. CDR3 in DNA: TGCGCCAGCAGCCAAGGTCGGGGGGCTTACAATGAGCAGTTCTTC. Protein product: CASSQGRGAYNEQFF.

This clone has only one observation. V usage is TRBV9 and J usage is TRBJ2-3, with D maybe TRBD2 (6 bases). Per germline, CDR1 SGDLS and CDR2 YYNGEE. Trimming shortened V by 0 bases and J by 2 bases, and 13 bases separated the two germline ends. This CDR3 has 16 amino acids. DNA for the CDR3: TGTGCCAGCAGCGTAGCTTCGGGGAGGACCACAGATACGCAGTATTTT. It codes for CASSVASGRTTDTQYF.

The V call is TRBV5-4, the J call TRBJ2-7, with 7 positions matching TRBD1. This CDR3 is built from 15 residues. Germline V gene lookup returns CDR1 SGHNT and CDR2 YYREEE (reference sequence). V lost 6 bases, J lost 1 base, and 10 bases stayed unmatched. The CDR3 DNA reads TGTGCCAGCACTACAGTCCCGGGACAGTCCTACGAGCAGTACTTC. Translating gives CASTTVPGQSYEQYF.

J is TRBJ1-5 and V is TRBV7-8; 7 bases match TRBD1. The CDR3 spans 17 residues. The germline V gene has CDR1 SGHVS and CDR2 FQNEAQ. V shed 5 bases, J shed 2 bases, and the junction held 12 bases outside the gene matches. The CDR3 coding sequence is TGTGCCAGCAGCCTATCGCACAGGGGATGGGGCAATCAGCCCCAGCATTTT. Translated: CASSLSHRGWGNQPQHF.

This chain connects TRBV30 to TRBJ2-4, with D perhaps TRBD1 (5 bases). The CDR3 extends over 14 amino acids. Trimming took off 3 bases at V and 0 bases at J, with 9 bases between the two ends. The germline V gene has CDR1 GTSNPN and CDR2 SVGIG (reference sequence). The CDR3 spells CAWRDNLAKNIQYF. The CDR3 DNA follows: TGTGCCTGGAGGGACAACCTAGCCAAAAACATTCAGTACTTC.

J is TRBJ2-1 and V is TRBV10-3; 7 positions match TRBD2. The CDR3 runs to 16 residues. The germline V gene encodes CDR1 ENHRY and CDR2 SYGVKD. The ends lost 0 bases at V and 4 bases at J; junction bases unmatched: 6. The CDR3, as DNA: TGTGCCATCAGTGAGTCCCTAGCGGCTATGTACAATGAGCAGTTCTTC. As protein: CAISESLAAMYNEQFF.

The chain joins TRBV4-1 to TRBJ2-7, with 11 bases identical to TRBD2. The length of the CDR3 is 17 residues. V gave up 4 bases and J gave up 0 bases; unmatched junction bases: 8. CDR1 and CDR2 (germline): MGHRA, YSYEKL. CDR3 in DNA: TGCGCCAGCAGCCCAGAACTAGCGGGGGCGAGCTCCTACGAGCAGTACTTC. This gives the protein CASSPELAGASSYEQYF.

This chain joins TRBV7-3 and TRBJ2-5; perhaps TRBD1 as D (6 bases). V lost 4 bases and J 1 base, leaving 13 bases between the germline ends. CDR1 is SGHTA and CDR2 is FQGTGA in the germline V gene. CDR3 length equals 15 residues. The CDR3 nucleotides are TGTGCCAGCAGCTCAACTTTGACAGGCCAAGAGACCCAGTACTTC. Its protein is CASSSTLTGQETQYF.

V gene TRBV27 combines with J gene TRBJ2-1; D is possibly TRBD2 (6 bases). This CDR3 spans 14 amino acids. Trimming removed 4 bases at V and 2 bases at J, with 9 bases between. CDR1 MNHEY and CDR2 SMNVEV come from the germline V gene (reference sequence). CDR3 protein: CASSYGGAYNEQFF. The CDR3 DNA reads as TGTGCCAGCAGTTACGGGGGAGCCTACAATGAGCAGTTCTTC.

The CDR3 DNA follows: TGTGCCAGCAGCAAGACAGCCAGCTCCTACAATGAGCAGTTCTTC. Residues: CASSKTASSYNEQFF. This sequence joins TRBV7-9 and TRBJ2-1, with D possibly TRBD1 on 5 matching bases. The CDR3 extends over 15 amino acids. The ends were cut back, 5 bases at V and 0 bases at J, with 11 bases in the middle. In germline, CDR1 is SEHNR, CDR2 FQNEAQ (reference sequence). Variable domain in full (rest from reference TRBV7-9 and TRBJ2-1): DTGVSQNPRHKITKRGQNVTFRCDPISEHNRLYWYRQTLGQGPEFLTYFQNEAQLEKSRLLSDRFSAERPKGSFSTLEIQRTEQGDSAMYLCASSKTASSYNEQFFGPGTRLTVL.

The chain employs TRBV19 and TRBJ2-3; TRBD2 aligns across 9 bases. This CDR3 contains 16 residues. Losses at the gene ends were 3 bases for V and 1 base for J; bases not matched to a gene: 5. Germline lookup yields CDR1 LNHDA and CDR2 SQIVND (reference sequence). CDR3 residues: CASSMLASGGTDTQYF. The CDR3, as DNA: TGTGCCAGTAGTATGCTCGCTAGCGGGGGCACAGATACGCAGTATTTT.

This clone was seen a single time. The CDR3 is CASSWGLASYEQYF. The CDR3 coding sequence is TGTGCCAGCAGCTGGGGACTAGCTTCCTACGAGCAGTACTTC. The V gene is TRBV5-4, the J gene TRBJ2-7; 9 positions agree with TRBD2. The CDR3 is 14 residues long. Germline CDR1 SGHNT, CDR2 YYREEE (reference sequence). V gave up 3 bases and J gave up 1 base; unmatched junction bases: 2.

The CDR3 region has the DNA TGTGCCGGGGATCAAGGGGTTCCGCAGGGGGCGGACGGCTACACCTTC. Its translation is CAGDQGVPQGADGYTF. The genes are TRBV30 and TRBJ1-2; 8 positions match TRBD1. Germline V CDR1 and CDR2: GTSNPN, SVGIG (reference sequence). Trimming cost V 8 bases and J 8 bases; bases outside gene matches: 22. CDR3 length: 16 residues. Supplemented by reference TRBV30 and TRBJ1-2, the full variable domain reads SQTIHQWPATLVQPVGSPLSLECTVEGTSNPNLYWYRQAAGRGLQLLFYSVGIGQISSEVPQNLSASRPQDRQFILSSKKLLLSDSGFYLCAGDQGVPQGADGYTFGSGTRLTVV.

The chain links TRBV6-1 to TRBJ2-1; maybe TRBD2 (6 bases). Germline loops: CDR1 MNHNS, CDR2 SASEGT. The CDR3 totals 14 residues. V was pared by 7 bases and J by 1 base, with 11 bases between. CDR3 DNA: TGTGCCAGCAACCCCGGGAGTTCCTACAATGAGCAGTTCTTC. It is translated as CASNPGSSYNEQFF.

This clone was found once. Here the CDR3 DNA reads TGTGCCAGCCTGGGGCCAAACACTGAAGCTTTCTTT. Translated, it gives CASLGPNTEAFF. J is TRBJ1-1 and V is TRBV11-3; TRBD1 might be the D (5 bases). Trimming left V 8 bases short and J 2 bases short, with 9 bases between. This CDR3 contains 12 residues. Germline CDR1 SGHNT, CDR2 YENEEA.

The rearrangement joins TRBV27 to TRBJ2-1; D uncertain. V was shortened by 1 base and J by 2 bases, with 3 bases between the two germline ends. CDR3 length: 13 residues. Looked up from germline, CDR1 is MNHEY and CDR2 is SMNVEV (reference sequence). In DNA form, the CDR3 reads TGTGCCAGCAGTTTATTAGCCTACAATGAGCAGTTCTTC. As protein: CASSLLAYNEQFF.

This rearrangement joins TRBV28 to TRBJ2-7; 7 bases fit TRBD1. Germline assignment: CDR1 MDHEN and CDR2 SYDVKM. The CDR3 is 14 amino acids. V shed 2 bases, J shed 6 bases, and the junction held 7 bases outside the gene matches. CDR3 residues: CASSLTNRGSEQYF. The CDR3, as DNA: TGTGCCAGCAGTTTAACTAACAGGGGTAGCGAGCAGTACTTC. The full variable domain, with the rest looked up from reference TRBV28 and TRBJ2-7, is DVKVTQSSRYLVKRTGEKVFLECVQDMDHENMFWYRQDPGLGLRLIYFSYDVKMKEKGDIPEGYSVSREKKERFSLILESASTNQTSMYLCASSLTNRGSEQYFGPGTRLTVT.